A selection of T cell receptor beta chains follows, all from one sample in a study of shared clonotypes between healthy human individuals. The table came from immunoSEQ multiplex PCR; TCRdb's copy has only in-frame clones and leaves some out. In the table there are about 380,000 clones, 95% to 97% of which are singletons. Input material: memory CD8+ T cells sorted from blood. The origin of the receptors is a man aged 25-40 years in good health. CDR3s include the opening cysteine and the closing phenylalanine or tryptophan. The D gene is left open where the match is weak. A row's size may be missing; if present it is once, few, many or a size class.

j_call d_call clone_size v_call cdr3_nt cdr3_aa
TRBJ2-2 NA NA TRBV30 TGTGCCTGGAGTGGGGCGAGAAACACCGGGGAGCTGTTTTTT CAWSGARNTGELFF
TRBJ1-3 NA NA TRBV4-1 TGCGCCAGCAGCCAAGGACTCCGGGACGGTGGAAACACCATATATTTT CASSQGLRDGGNTIYF
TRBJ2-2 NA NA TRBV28 TGTGCCAGCAGTTTATGGCGGAAACCACCAGGGGAGCTGTTTTTT CASSLWRKPPGELFF
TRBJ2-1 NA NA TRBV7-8 TGTGCCAGCAGCTTAGCGGTAGAGGGGAATGAGCAGTTCTTC CASSLAVEGNEQFF
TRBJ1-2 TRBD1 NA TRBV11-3 TGTGCCAGCAGCCCCAGACAGGGGAGTAATGGCTACACCTTC CASSPRQGSNGYTF
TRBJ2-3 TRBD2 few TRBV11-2 TGTGCCAGCAGCTTGACTAGCGGGAGCACAGATACGCAGTATTTT CASSLTSGSTDTQYF
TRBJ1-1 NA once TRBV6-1 TGTGCCAGCAGGACCAAGGTGGGCACTGAAGCTTTCTTT CASRTKVGTEAFF
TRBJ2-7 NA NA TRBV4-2 TGTGCCAGCAGCCAAGGTAGTCAGGGCGAGTACGAGCAGTACTTC CASSQGSQGEYEQYF
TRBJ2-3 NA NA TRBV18 TGTGCCAGCTCACCAGTGGCCCTTGGGACAGATACGCAGTATTTT CASSPVALGTDTQYF
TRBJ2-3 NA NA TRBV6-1 TGTGCCAGCACGGATGGGGTTACTAGCACAGATACGCAGTATTTT CASTDGVTSTDTQYF
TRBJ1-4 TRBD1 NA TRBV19 TGTGCCAGTAGGGGTACAGGGGATAATGAAAAACTGTTTTTT CASRGTGDNEKLFF
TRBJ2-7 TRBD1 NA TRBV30 TGTGCCTGGAGTGTCGGGACAGGGGGCTACGAGCAGTACTTC CAWSVGTGGYEQYF
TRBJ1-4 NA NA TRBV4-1 TGCGCCAGCAGCCCGTCCATGGTGGGGGTCACAACTAATGAAAAACTGTTTTTT CASSPSMVGVTTNEKLFF
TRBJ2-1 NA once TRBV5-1 TGCGCCAGCAGCTTGGGTCTGCGGAACACAAGGCTGGATTACGAGCAGTTCTTC CASSLGLRNTRLDYEQFF
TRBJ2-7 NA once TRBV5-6 TGTGCCAGCAGCTTGTCCGGGAGATGGACCTACGAGCAGTACTTC CASSLSGRWTYEQYF
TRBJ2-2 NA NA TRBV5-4 TGTGCCAGCAGCTTGGTTGGGACCGAGAACACCGGGGAGCTGTTTTTT CASSLVGTENTGELFF
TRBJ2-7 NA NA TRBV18 TGTGCCAGCTCCCGGCCGGAGAACTACGAGCAGTACTTC CASSRPENYEQYF
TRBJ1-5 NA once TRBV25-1 TGTGCCAGCAGTGAGGGAACGGGGGAGGCCCAGCATTTT CASSEGTGEAQHF
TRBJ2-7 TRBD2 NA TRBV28 TGTGCCAGCAGTTTTGGGCTAGCGGGAACCTACGAGCAGTACTTC CASSFGLAGTYEQYF
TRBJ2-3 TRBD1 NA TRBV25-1 TGTGCCAGCAGTGAGGACAGGCTCACAGATACGCAGTATTTT CASSEDRLTDTQYF
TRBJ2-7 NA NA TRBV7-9 TGTGCCAGCAGCTTCGGGTTCTACGAGCAGTACTTC CASSFGFYEQYF
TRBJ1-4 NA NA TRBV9 TGTGCCAGCAGCGTAGGCAGGGCAACTAATGAAAAACTGTTTTTT CASSVGRATNEKLFF
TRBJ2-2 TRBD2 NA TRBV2 TGTGCCAGCAGTCCGACTAGCGGGAGCGCCGGGGAGCTGTTTTTT CASSPTSGSAGELFF
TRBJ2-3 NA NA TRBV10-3 TGTGCCATCAGTGACCCCCCGGGGGGCACAGATACGCAGTATTTT CAISDPPGGTDTQYF
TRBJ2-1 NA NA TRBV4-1 TGCGCCAGCAGCCAAGAACACTCTAGCCGTCCCTACAATGAGCAGTTCTTC CASSQEHSSRPYNEQFF
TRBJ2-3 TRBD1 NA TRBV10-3 TGTGCCATCACCGGACAGGGGGCAGATACGCAGTATTTT CAITGQGADTQYF
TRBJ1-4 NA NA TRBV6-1 TGTGCCAGCAGTGAAGGTGAAAAACTGTTTTTT CASSEGEKLFF
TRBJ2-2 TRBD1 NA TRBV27 TGTGCCAGCAGTCCCGACAGGGTGACAACCGGGGAGCTGTTTTTT CASSPDRVTTGELFF
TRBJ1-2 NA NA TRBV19 TGTGCCAGTAGTATGAATAACTATGGCTACACCTTC CASSMNNYGYTF
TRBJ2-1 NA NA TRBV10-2 TGCGCCAGCAGTGAGTCGAAGCTGAGCTCCTACAATGAGCAGTTCTTC CASSESKLSSYNEQFF
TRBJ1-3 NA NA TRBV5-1 TGCGCCAGCAGCTTGGGTGGAAACACCATATATTTT CASSLGGNTIYF
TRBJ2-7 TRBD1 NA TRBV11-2 TGTGCCAGCAGCTTTGGGACAGGGCCCTACGAGCAGTACTTC CASSFGTGPYEQYF
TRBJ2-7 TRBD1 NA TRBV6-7 TGTGCCAGCAGTTACTCGCTACCCGGGACAGGGAACTACGAGCAGTACTTC CASSYSLPGTGNYEQYF
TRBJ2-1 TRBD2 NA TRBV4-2 TGTGCCAGCAGCCAAGCTAGCGGGGGGTACAATGAGCAGTTCTTC CASSQASGGYNEQFF